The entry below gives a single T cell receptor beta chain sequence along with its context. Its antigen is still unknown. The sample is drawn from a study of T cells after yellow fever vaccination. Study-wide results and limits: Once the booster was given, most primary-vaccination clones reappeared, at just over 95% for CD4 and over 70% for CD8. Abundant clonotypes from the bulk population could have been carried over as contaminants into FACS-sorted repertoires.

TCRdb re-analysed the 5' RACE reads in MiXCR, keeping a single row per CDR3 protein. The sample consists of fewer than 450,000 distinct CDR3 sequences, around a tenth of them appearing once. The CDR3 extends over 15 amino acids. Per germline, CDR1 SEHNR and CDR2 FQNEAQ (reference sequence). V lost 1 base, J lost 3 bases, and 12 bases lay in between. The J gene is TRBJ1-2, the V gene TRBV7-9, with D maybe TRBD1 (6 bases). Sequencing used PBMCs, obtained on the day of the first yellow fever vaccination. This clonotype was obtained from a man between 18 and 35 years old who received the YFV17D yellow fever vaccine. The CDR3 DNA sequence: TGTGCCAGCAGCTTAGGTAGGGGGATCGACTATGGCTACACCTTC. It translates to CASSLGRGIDYGYTF.